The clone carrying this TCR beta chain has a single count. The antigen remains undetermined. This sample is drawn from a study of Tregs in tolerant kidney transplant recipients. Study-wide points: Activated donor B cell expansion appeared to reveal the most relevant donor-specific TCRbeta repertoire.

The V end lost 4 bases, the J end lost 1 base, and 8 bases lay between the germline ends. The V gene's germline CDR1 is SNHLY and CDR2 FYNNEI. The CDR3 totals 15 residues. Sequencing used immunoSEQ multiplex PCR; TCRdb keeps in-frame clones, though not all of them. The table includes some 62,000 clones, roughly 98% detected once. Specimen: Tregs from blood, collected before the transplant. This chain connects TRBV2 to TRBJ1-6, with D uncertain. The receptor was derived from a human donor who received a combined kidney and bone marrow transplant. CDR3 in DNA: TGTGCCAGCAGTGCCAGGCAGTCCTATAATTCACCCCTCCACTTT. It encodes CASSARQSYNSPLHF.